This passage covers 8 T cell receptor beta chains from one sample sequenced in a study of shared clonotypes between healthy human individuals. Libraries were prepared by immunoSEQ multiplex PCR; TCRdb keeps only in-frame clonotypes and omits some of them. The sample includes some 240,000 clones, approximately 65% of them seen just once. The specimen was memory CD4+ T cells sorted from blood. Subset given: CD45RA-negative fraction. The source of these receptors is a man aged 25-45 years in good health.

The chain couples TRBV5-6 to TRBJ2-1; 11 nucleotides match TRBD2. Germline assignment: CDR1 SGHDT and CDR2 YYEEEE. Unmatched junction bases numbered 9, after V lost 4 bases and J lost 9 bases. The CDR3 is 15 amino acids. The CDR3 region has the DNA TGTGCCAGCAGCCTGGAGGGACTAGCGGAGTTTGAGCAGTTCTTC. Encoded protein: CASSLEGLAEFEQFF. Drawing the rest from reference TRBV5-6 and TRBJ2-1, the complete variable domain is DAGVTQSPTHLIKTRGQQVTLRCSPKSGHDTVSWYQQALGQGPQFIFQYYEEEERQRGNFPDRFSGHQFPNYSSELNVNALLLGDSALYLCASSLEGLAEFEQFFGPGTRLTVL.

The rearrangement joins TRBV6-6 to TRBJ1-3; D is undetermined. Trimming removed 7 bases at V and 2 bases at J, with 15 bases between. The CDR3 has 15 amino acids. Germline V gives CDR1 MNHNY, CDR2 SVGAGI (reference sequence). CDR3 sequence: CASIRAEVAGNTIYF. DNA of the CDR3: TGTGCCAGCATAAGAGCCGAGGTGGCTGGAAACACCATATATTTT.

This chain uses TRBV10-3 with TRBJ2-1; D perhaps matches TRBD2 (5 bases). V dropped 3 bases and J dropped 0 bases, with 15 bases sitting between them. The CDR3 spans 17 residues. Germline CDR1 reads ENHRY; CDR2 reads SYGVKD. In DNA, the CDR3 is TGTGCCATCAGTGATTCAGGAGGCGGAGACTCCTACAATGAGCAGTTCTTC. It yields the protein CAISDSGGGDSYNEQFF.

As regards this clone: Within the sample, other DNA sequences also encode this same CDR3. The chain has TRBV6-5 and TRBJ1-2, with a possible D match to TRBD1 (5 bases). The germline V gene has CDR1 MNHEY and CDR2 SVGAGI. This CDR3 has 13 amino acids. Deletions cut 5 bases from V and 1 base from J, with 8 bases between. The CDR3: CASSQTDNYGYTF. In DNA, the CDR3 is TGTGCCAGCAGTCAGACAGATAACTATGGCTACACCTTC.

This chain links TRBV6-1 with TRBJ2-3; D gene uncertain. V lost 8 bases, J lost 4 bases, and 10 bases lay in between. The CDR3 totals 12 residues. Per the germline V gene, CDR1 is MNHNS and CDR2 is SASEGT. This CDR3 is CASGTLSDTQYF. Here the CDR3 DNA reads TGTGCCAGCGGAACACTGTCAGATACGCAGTATTTT.

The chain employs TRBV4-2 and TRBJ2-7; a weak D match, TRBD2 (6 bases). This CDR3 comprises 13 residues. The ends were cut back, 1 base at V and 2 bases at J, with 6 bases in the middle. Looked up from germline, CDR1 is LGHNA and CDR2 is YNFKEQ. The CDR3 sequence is CASSQAGAYEQYF. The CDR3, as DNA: TGTGCCAGCAGCCAAGCGGGGGCCTACGAGCAGTACTTC.

The CDR3, as DNA: TGTGCCAGCAGTTCTCGACAGGGAAGTTACGAGCAGTACTTC. This gives the protein CASSSRQGSYEQYF. The V and J genes are TRBV6-6 and TRBJ2-7, with 7 bases fitting TRBD1. The CDR3 contains 14 residues. CDR1 and CDR2 (germline): MNHNY, SVGAGI (reference sequence). V lost 4 bases to trimming and J lost 4 bases; unmatched junction nucleotides: 7.

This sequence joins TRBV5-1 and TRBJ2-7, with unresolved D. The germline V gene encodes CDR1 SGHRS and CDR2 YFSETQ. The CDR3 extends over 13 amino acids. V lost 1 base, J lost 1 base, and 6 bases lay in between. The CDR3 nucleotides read TGCGCCAGCAGCTTGACAAGTTCCTACGAGCAGTACTTC. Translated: CASSLTSSYEQYF.